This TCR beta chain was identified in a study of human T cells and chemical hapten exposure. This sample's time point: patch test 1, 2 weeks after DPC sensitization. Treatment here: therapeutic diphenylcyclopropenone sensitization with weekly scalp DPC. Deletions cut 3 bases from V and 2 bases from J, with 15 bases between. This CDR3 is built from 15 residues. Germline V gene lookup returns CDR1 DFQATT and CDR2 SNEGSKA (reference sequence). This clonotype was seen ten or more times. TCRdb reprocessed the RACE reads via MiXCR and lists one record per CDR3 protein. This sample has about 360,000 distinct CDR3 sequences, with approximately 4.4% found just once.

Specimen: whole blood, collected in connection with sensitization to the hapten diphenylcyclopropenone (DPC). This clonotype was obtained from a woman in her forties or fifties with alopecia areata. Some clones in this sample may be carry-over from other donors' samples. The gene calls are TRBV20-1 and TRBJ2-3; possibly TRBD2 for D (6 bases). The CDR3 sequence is CSASREAAYTDTQYF. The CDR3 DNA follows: TGCAGTGCTAGTAGGGAGGCGGCCTACACAGATACGCAGTATTTT.